This T cell receptor (beta chain) was sequenced during a study of graft-versus-host responses after intestinal transplantation. Study-wide context: Each recipient received anti-thymocyte globulin induction, then tacrolimus and steroids for about three years. Overall study findings and caveats: Researchers found GvH clones in recipient marrow, and some showed up first in ileum or blood. Peak circulating GvH clone levels were associated with early post-transplant HvG declines. Graft-donor T cell macrochimerism coincided with high graft-versus-host to host-versus-graft clonal ratios in allografts.

The CDR3 length is 11 residues. V was trimmed by 1 base and J by 8 bases, leaving 4 bases between them. CDR1 and CDR2 (germline): LNHDA, SQIVND (reference sequence). Concerning this clone: No antigen is known for it.

Lymphocytes from graft epithelium and lamina propria were isolated. Assay used: immunoSEQ multiplex PCR; TCRdb lists only in-frame clones, some missing. The sample shows approximately 16,000 clones, roughly three fifths of them seen only once. The specimen comprised ileum tissue, sampled 524 days after transplant. The rearrangement uses TRBV19 and TRBJ2-3; D not certain. The TCR originated in a human patient who received an intestinal transplant, so some T cells may come from the graft donor. This CDR3 reads CASSIAGTQYF. In DNA, the CDR3 is TGTGCCAGTAGTATAGCGGGTACGCAGTATTTT. The full variable domain, in which reference TRBV19 and TRBJ2-3 provide the parts outside the CDR3, is DGGITQSPKYLFRKEGQNVTLSCEQNLNHDAMYWYRQDPGQGLRLIYYSQIVNDFQKGDIAEGYSVSREKKESFPLTVTSAQKNPTAFYLCASSIAGTQYFGPGTRLTVL.